The 17 T cell receptor beta chains presented below share a single source sample, sequenced in a study of identical twins. TCRdb reprocessed the 5' RACE reads with MiXCR, giving one entry per CDR3 protein. The sample lists 1.5 million to 2 million distinct CDR3 sequences; about 31% were seen once. The source material was cord blood. Receptors were obtained from a newborn girl in good health.

The CDR3 DNA follows: TGTGCCAGCAGCGCCCGGACAGGGGGCGAGCAGTACTTC. Translation: CASSARTGGEQYF. V is TRBV11-2 and J is TRBJ2-7; 10 nucleotides line up with TRBD1. The CDR3 is 13 residues long. The V gene end was trimmed by 5 bases and the J gene end by 6 bases; junction bases not matched to a gene: 4. Germline V CDR1 and CDR2: SGHAT, FQNNGV.

This clonotype has a handful of counts. The rearrangement joins TRBV12-5 to TRBJ2-1, with 12 bases matching TRBD2. The germline V gene encodes CDR1 LGHNT and CDR2 FRNRAP. The CDR3 is 19 residues long. V was pared by 0 bases and J by 3 bases, with 9 bases of the junction left unmatched. CDR3 sequence (DNA): TGTGCTAGTGGTTTGGTACTAGCGGGGGGTGTCTTGGGCTACAATGAGCAGTTCTTC. This sequence encodes CASGLVLAGGVLGYNEQFF.

The chain employs TRBV24-1 and TRBJ2-5, with TRBD2 matching over 7 bases. The CDR3 contains 15 residues. CDR1 and CDR2 (germline): KGHDR, SFDVKD. With 3 bases clipped from V and 11 bases from J, the junction kept 14 bases outside the gene matches. CDR3 loop: CATSDTWTRYNEQYF. CDR3 nucleotides: TGTGCCACCAGTGATACGTGGACTAGATACAATGAGCAGTACTTC.

In regard to this clonotype: A read error may produce the germline difference seen at one junction end. The CDR3 sequence: CASSLGTSGRASTDTRYF. The CDR3 DNA reads TGTGCCAGCAGTTTAGGGACTAGCGGGAGGGCTAGCACAGATACGCGGTATTTT. The chain couples TRBV27 to TRBJ2-3; 16 bases map to TRBD2. CDR1 MNHEY and CDR2 SMNVEV come from the germline V gene (reference sequence). The CDR3 runs 18 residues.

DNA of the CDR3: TGTGCCAGCACCTCCACCGCTAGCGGCACAGATACGCAGTATTTT. The encoded protein is CASTSTASGTDTQYF. This chain links TRBV7-9 with TRBJ2-3; the D gene is possibly TRBD2 (6 bases). Germline V lookup: CDR1 SEHNR, CDR2 FQNEAQ (reference sequence). There are 15 residues in the CDR3. V lost 7 bases and J lost 1, with 15 bases in between.

The V gene is TRBV6-1, the J gene TRBJ2-4; the D is unclear. Trimming shortened V by 9 bases and J by 0 bases, and 6 bases separated the two germline ends. This CDR3 region has 12 residues. Germline V gene data show CDR1 as MNHNS and CDR2 as SASEGT. The CDR3 region is CASRVAKNIQYF. The CDR3 DNA follows: TGTGCCAGTAGGGTAGCCAAAAACATTCAGTACTTC.

V is TRBV4-1 and J is TRBJ2-5; D is unresolved. CDR3 length equals 13 residues. Germline CDR1 reads MGHRA; CDR2 reads YSYEKL. V lost 4 bases to trimming and J lost 11 bases, with 17 bases between them. CDR3 loop: CASSPTEIYVQYF. DNA for the CDR3: TGCGCCAGCAGCCCAACAGAAATCTACGTGCAGTACTTC.

The chain employs TRBV11-2 and TRBJ2-6; no definite D call. Trimming cost V 8 bases and J 0 bases, with 11 bases left between them. Germline V CDR1 and CDR2: SGHAT, FQNNGV. CDR3 length equals 15 residues. The CDR3 DNA sequence: TGTGCCAGCTCACCACCTTTCTCTGGGGCCAACGTCCTGACTTTC. Its protein is CASSPPFSGANVLTF.

The chain links TRBV6-6 to TRBJ2-1, with 9 nucleotides matching TRBD1. CDR1 and CDR2 from the germline V gene are MNHNY and SVGAGI (reference sequence). This CDR3 region has 14 residues. J gave up 2 bases and V 10 bases, and 6 bases lay outside the gene matches. The CDR3 protein is CAINTGGAYNEQFF. CDR3 sequence (DNA): TGTGCCATCAATACAGGGGGCGCCTACAATGAGCAGTTCTTC.

Only one count was recorded for this clonotype. The chain has TRBV6-6 and TRBJ1-5, with a weak D call TRBD1 (6 bases). CDR3 length: 15 residues. Germline assignment: CDR1 MNHNY and CDR2 SVGAGI (reference sequence). V gave up 7 bases and J gave up 5 bases, with 18 bases separating them. CDR3 bases: TGTGCCAGCACCCCTCAGGGGATTTGGGATCAGCCCCAGCATTTT. Translated: CASTPQGIWDQPQHF.

The V gene is TRBV10-3, the J gene TRBJ1-5; no firm D call. Trimming pared 10 bases from V and 2 bases from J, leaving 15 bases between. CDR3 size: 14 residues. From germline, CDR1 is ENHRY and CDR2 SYGVKD. This CDR3 reads CATGQEPGNQPQHF. CDR3 nucleotide sequence: TGTGCCACTGGCCAAGAGCCAGGCAATCAGCCCCAGCATTTT.

This clonotype occurred a few times. The chain carries TRBV2 and TRBJ2-1, with D hard to call. Trimming took 7 bases from V and 8 from J, leaving 6 bases between them. CDR3 length: 10 residues. Per the germline V gene, CDR1 is SNHLY and CDR2 is FYNNEI. CDR3: CASMDHEQFF. In DNA form, the CDR3 reads TGTGCCAGCATGGACCATGAGCAGTTCTTC.

V gene TRBV29-1 combines with J gene TRBJ1-1; TRBD1 agrees at 7 bases. Germline V CDR1 and CDR2: SQVTM, ANQGSEA. With V trimmed by 6 bases and J by 1 base, 2 bases remained unmatched. The CDR3 sequence is 12 residues long. CDR3 sequence reads: CSVYRGNTEAFF. The DNA for the CDR3 is TGCAGCGTGTACAGGGGGAACACTGAAGCTTTCTTT.

This clonotype was observed a handful of times. The CDR3 DNA follows: TGTGCCAGCAGCGCGACCTTTATGAGCTCCTACAATGAGCAGTTCTTC. Its translation: CASSATFMSSYNEQFF. The gene calls are TRBV2 and TRBJ2-1; the D is unclear. Trimming left V 6 bases short and J 0 bases short, with 15 bases between. This CDR3 spans 16 amino acids. Per the germline V gene, CDR1 is SNHLY and CDR2 is FYNNEI.

This clonotype was observed a few times. This rearrangement joins TRBV20-1 to TRBJ2-5; D uncertain. The CDR3 is made up of 13 amino acids. CDR1 and CDR2 (germline): DFQATT, SNEGSKA (reference sequence). V was pared by 3 bases and J by 2 bases, with 10 bases between. The DNA of the CDR3 is TGCAGTGCTAGGTTGCTGGGGCAAGAGACCCAGTACTTC. Its protein product is CSARLLGQETQYF.

The chain links TRBV20-1 to TRBJ1-5; no clear D gene. Germline V lookup: CDR1 DFQATT, CDR2 SNEGSKA (reference sequence). V lost 6 bases, J lost 5 bases, and 11 bases lay in between. The CDR3 loop spans 12 amino acids. Here the CDR3 DNA reads TGCAGTGCCGCCCGGGCCCATCAGCCCCAGCATTTT. Amino acid sequence: CSAARAHQPQHF.

Regarding this clonotype: The junction shows a germline mismatch at one end, possibly a read error. The chain couples TRBV7-9 to TRBJ2-3; 7 bases agree with TRBD1. CDR3 length: 16 amino acids. Germline V lookup: CDR1 SEHNR, CDR2 FQNEAQ (reference sequence). CDR3 DNA sequence: TGTGTCAGCAGCCCCCCTTTTGACAGGGGCACAGATACGCAGTATTTT. It specifies CVSSPPFDRGTDTQYF.